A selection of T cell receptor beta chains follows, all from one sample in a study of lymphopenia after photon versus proton radiotherapy. Data came from immunoSEQ multiplex PCR; TCRdb stores just in-frame clones and leaves some out. Of 150,000 to 200,000 clones in the sample, more than 85% were seen once. This material consisted of peripheral blood, taken from a patient treated with photon-based radiotherapy. These receptors were obtained from a man in his forties or fifties with gastric cancer. Both conserved end residues are part of each CDR3. A D gene is named only where the DNA matches it firmly. Clone size, where shown, is once, few, many, or a class for clones that have expanded.

>TRBV4-1|.|TRBJ2-7|TRBD2
TGCGCCAGCAGCCAAGAAACTAGCGGATACGAGCAGTACTTC
CASSQETSGYEQYF
>TRBV10-1|.|TRBJ2-7|.
TGCGCCAGCAGTGAGTCCCCGGACAGCGAGCAGTACTTC
CASSESPDSEQYF
>TRBV5-1|.|TRBJ1-1|TRBD1
TGCGCCAGCAGCTTGGGCCGAGGGGGCGAAGCTTTCTTT
CASSLGRGGEAFF
>TRBV6-5|.|TRBJ1-2|.
TGTGCCAGCAGTTTTAGCGCCGAGGATGGCTACACCTTC
CASSFSAEDGYTF
>TRBV9|.|TRBJ2-3|.
TGTGCCAGCAGCGTAGCTTTAACTAGGAAAGATACGCAGTATTTT
CASSVALTRKDTQYF
>TRBV19|.|TRBJ2-7|.
TGTGCCAGTAGTGGAGGGCCGGGAGCCTACGAGCAGTACTTC
CASSGGPGAYEQYF
>TRBV14|.|TRBJ1-1|.
TGTGCCAGCAGACACCTGGGGGCTGAAGCTTTCTTT
CASRHLGAEAFF
>TRBV29-1|once|TRBJ2-1|TRBD2
TGCAGCGTTGACCAGCGGGAGCGCTCCTACAATGAGCAGTTCTTC
CSVDQRERSYNEQFF
>TRBV27|.|TRBJ1-4|.
TGTGCCAGCAGTTTATCCCCGAGGGGCGAAAAACTGTTTTTT
CASSLSPRGEKLFF
>TRBV4-2|.|TRBJ1-4|.
TGTGCCAGCAGCCCTTTGACCGGTGAAAAACTGTTTTTT
CASSPLTGEKLFF
>TRBV5-8|.|TRBJ2-7|.
TGTGCCAGCAGCTTGGAGGTGTCCCGCTACGAGCAGTACTTC
CASSLEVSRYEQYF
>TRBV5-1|.|TRBJ1-1|.
TGCGCCAGCAGCAGGGACGGGATGAACACTGAAGCTTTCTTT
CASSRDGMNTEAFF
>TRBV30|.|TRBJ2-3|.
TGTGCCTGGAGTGAGGATACGCAGTATTTT
CAWSEDTQYF
>TRBV28|.|TRBJ2-1|TRBD2
TGTGCCAGCAGTCTTTTGGGGGCTAGCGGGAAGAATGAGCAGTTCTTC
CASSLLGASGKNEQFF
>TRBV10-2|once|TRBJ2-1|TRBD1
TGCGCCAGCACCAAAGACAGGGGCTCCTACAATGAGCAGTTCTTC
CASTKDRGSYNEQFF
>TRBV5-3|.|TRBJ1-5|.
TGTGCCAGAAGCTTGCTAAAATCGGGAAGGGATGTTTTT
CARSLLKSGRDVF
>TRBV6-6|.|TRBJ2-3|.
TGTGCCAGCAGTCCTGGCCCTGACAGGAATACGCAGTATTTT
CASSPGPDRNTQYF
>TRBV29-1|.|TRBJ2-5|.
TGCAGCGTTGAAGATCCCGGGGGGCGGTTAGAGACCCAGTACTTC
CSVEDPGGRLETQYF
>TRBV5-4|.|TRBJ2-7|.
TGTGCCAGCAGCCTCGGAGCTACTTCCCTTGGGGAGCAGTACTTC
CASSLGATSLGEQYF
>TRBV25-1|.|TRBJ2-3|.
TGTGCCAGCAGTGGCCCAACAGATACGCAGTATTTT
CASSGPTDTQYF
>TRBV5-1|.|TRBJ2-7|.
TGCGCCAGCAGCTTGGAGGCTTCAGGGGAGCAGTACTTC
CASSLEASGEQYF
>TRBV28|.|TRBJ2-7|TRBD1
TGTGCCAGCAGTTCCCCCCCCGGGACAGGAACTTACGAGCAGTACTTC
CASSSPPGTGTYEQYF
>TRBV5-4|few|TRBJ2-7|TRBD2
TGTGCCAGCAGCTCTGCGGCTAGCGGGGGTCGCGGGAGCTCCTACGAGCAGTACTTC
CASSSAASGGRGSSYEQYF
>TRBV5-1|.|TRBJ1-3|.
TGCGCCAGCAGCTTACAGGGTGTGGGAAACACCATATATTTT
CASSLQGVGNTIYF
>TRBV20-1|.|TRBJ2-7|.
TGCAGTGTTGGGCCCTACGAGCAGTACTTC
CSVGPYEQYF
>TRBV7-3|.|TRBJ1-1|.
TGTGCCAGCAGCCCGACGGGGACTGAAGCTTTCTTT
CASSPTGTEAFF
>TRBV9|.|TRBJ1-1|TRBD1
TGTGCCAGCAGCGTAGGTCAGGGGGCACCGATGAACACTGAAGCTTTCTTT
CASSVGQGAPMNTEAFF
>TRBV5-1|.|TRBJ2-5|.
TGCGCCAGCAGCTTTGGGAGCGGCCAAGAGACCCAGTACTTC
CASSFGSGQETQYF
>TRBV18|.|TRBJ2-3|.
TGTGCCAGCTCACCCGGGAGCGCCACAGATACGCAGTATTTT
CASSPGSATDTQYF
>TRBV19|.|TRBJ2-7|.
TGTGCCAGTAGTAGGAACAGGGATCCCGTGGACGAGCAGTACTTC
CASSRNRDPVDEQYF
>TRBV28|few|TRBJ1-1|.
TGTGCCAGCATCCGGGGTGGCGGGACTGAAGCTTTCTTT
CASIRGGGTEAFF
>TRBV4-2|.|TRBJ2-5|TRBD2
TGTGCCAGCAGCCAGGGACTAGGTTCCTCGCACCAGTACTTC
CASSQGLGSSHQYF
>TRBV5-1|once|TRBJ2-3|.
TGCGCCAGCAGCCCGGGACTTATTTCCACAGATACGCAGTATTTT
CASSPGLISTDTQYF
>TRBV5-1|.|TRBJ1-3|.
TGCGCCAGCAGCTTGGGACTCGGAAGTGCTGGAAACACCATATATTTT
CASSLGLGSAGNTIYF
>TRBV19|.|TRBJ1-3|.
TGTGCCAGTAGTAAATACAGGGACCGTGGAAACACCATATATTTT
CASSKYRDRGNTIYF
>TRBV5-1|.|TRBJ1-5|TRBD1
TGCGCCAGCAGCTTGGGGGGGACAGGGGACCAGCCCCAGCATTTT
CASSLGGTGDQPQHF